A selection of T cell receptor beta chains follows, all from one sample in a study of T-cell reconstitution after alpha-beta-depleted transplantation in children. TCRdb passed the PCR reads through MiXCR, listing each CDR3 protein once. The data show a few hundred thousand distinct CDR3 sequences, about a tenth seen once. Specimen: PBMCs from the stem cell graft donor, collected from the stem cell graft. The receptors derive from a human donor who donated a stem cell graft to a child with acute myeloid leukemia. CDR3s include the opening cysteine and the closing phenylalanine or tryptophan. D genes are given only for firm matches. Some rows have no size entry. The others give once, few or many, or a class for an expanded clone.

few TRBJ2-1 TRBD2 TRBV20-1 TGCAGTGCTAGAGTTTACGGGACTAGCGGGAGAAATGAGCAGTTCTTC CSARVYGTSGRNEQFF
few TRBJ2-5 TRBD2 TRBV2 TGTGCCAGCATAACTAGCGGGGGGCCGCAAGAGACCCAGTACTTC CASITSGGPQETQYF
NA TRBJ2-5 TRBD2 TRBV5-1 TGCGCCAGCAAGGTAGCTCCCCCAGGGACTAGCGGGAGTTACCAAGAGACCCAGTACTTC CASKVAPPGTSGSYQETQYF
NA TRBJ1-5 TRBD1 TRBV7-2 TGTGCCAGCGGGACAGGGCATCAGCCCCAGCATTTT CASGTGHQPQHF
few TRBJ2-2 TRBD2 TRBV7-3 TGTGCCAGCAGCTTATACCCACTAGCGGGGGCCCCGAACACCGGGGAGCTGTTTTTT CASSLYPLAGAPNTGELFF
many TRBJ2-1 TRBD2 TRBV20-1 TGCAGTGCCCCGGGACTAGCCGATGAGCAGTTCTTC CSAPGLADEQFF
NA TRBJ1-3 NA TRBV7-9 TGTGCCAGCAGCTTAGGGTCGCCCCGTGGAAACACCATATATTTT CASSLGSPRGNTIYF
NA TRBJ2-5 NA TRBV20-1 TGCAGTGCTGGCGGACAGTCGGAGACCCAGTACTTC CSAGGQSETQYF
few TRBJ2-1 NA TRBV29-1 TGCAGCGTTGAAGCATACACGGGGCCGGCCTACAATGAGCAGTTCTTC CSVEAYTGPAYNEQFF
NA TRBJ2-2 TRBD1 TRBV5-5 TGTGCCAGCAGCTTGGACAGGGGGAGTAGAGACACCGGGGAGCTGTTTTTT CASSLDRGSRDTGELFF
few TRBJ2-3 NA TRBV9 TGTGCCAGCAGCGCCCAATCTCTAGCGACGACAGATACGCAGTATTTT CASSAQSLATTDTQYF
many TRBJ1-1 NA TRBV14 TGTGCCAGCAGCCCCATTGCCATGAACACTGAAGCTTTCTTT CASSPIAMNTEAFF
few TRBJ1-4 TRBD1 TRBV7-8 TGTGCCAGCAGCCCTCGTCCGGGACAGGGAGAAAAACTGTTTTTT CASSPRPGQGEKLFF
few TRBJ2-3 NA TRBV10-2 TGCGCCAGCTCACCATCCGAGGATACGCAGTATTTT CASSPSEDTQYF
few TRBJ1-1 TRBD1 TRBV5-1 TGCGCCAGCAGCTTGGCACAGGGGTGGAACACTGAAGCTTTCTTT CASSLAQGWNTEAFF
NA TRBJ2-2 TRBD2 TRBV29-1 TGCAGCGTTGAATCTGGGGCGGGAGCAAACACCGGGGAGCTGTTTTTT CSVESGAGANTGELFF
few TRBJ2-5 NA TRBV20-1 TGCAGTGCTAGCGAGGGGGGCCAAGAGACCCAGTACTTC CSASEGGQETQYF
few TRBJ1-4 NA TRBV10-3 TGTGCCATCAGTGAGTCACAAAGAAATGAAAAACTGTTTTTT CAISESQRNEKLFF
many TRBJ2-5 NA TRBV20-1 TGCAGTGCTAGAGATGAGCAGGTGCGAGAGACCCAGTACTTC CSARDEQVRETQYF
NA TRBJ2-5 TRBD1 TRBV28 TGTGCCAGCAGTGACCCCGGGACAGGGGGCGTTAAGACCCAGTACTTC CASSDPGTGGVKTQYF
many TRBJ2-2 TRBD1 TRBV29-1 TGCAGCGTTGGTGCTCGGGACAGGGGATTCGGGGAGCTGTTTTTT CSVGARDRGFGELFF
NA TRBJ2-2 NA TRBV5-1 TGCGCCAGCAGCTTCGGGGGGCAGAACACCGGGGAGCTGTTTTTT CASSFGGQNTGELFF
NA TRBJ2-1 TRBD1 TRBV5-8 TGTGCCAGCAGTCGGACAGGGTCCTACAATGAGCAGTTCTTC CASSRTGSYNEQFF
few TRBJ2-1 NA TRBV20-1 TGCAGTGCTAGAGACACCGGGAGAGGCTATGAGCAGTTCTTC CSARDTGRGYEQFF
few TRBJ2-3 TRBD1 TRBV6-1 TGTGCCAGGGGTGCGCCGAGAGGACAGGAGGGCACAGATACGCAGTATTTT CARGAPRGQEGTDTQYF
many TRBJ2-1 NA TRBV5-1 TGCGCCAGCAGCTTGGAACGGGAAAATGAGCAGTTCTTC CASSLERENEQFF
few TRBJ1-1 NA TRBV3-1 TGTGCCAGCAGCCAAGTCAGACAAGGGGACACTGAAGCTTTCTTT CASSQVRQGDTEAFF
many TRBJ2-3 TRBD1 TRBV5-1 TGCGCCAGCAGCGGAGGACAGGGTTGGACAGATACGCAGTATTTT CASSGGQGWTDTQYF
NA TRBJ2-5 NA TRBV7-6 TGTGCCAGCAGCTTATCCCAGGGTTCCAATTCCCAAGAGACCCAGTACTTC CASSLSQGSNSQETQYF
NA TRBJ2-1 NA TRBV12-3/TRBV12-4 TGTGCCAGCAGTTTGCAGCTTAGTGAGCAGTTCTTC CASSLQLSEQFF
few TRBJ2-7 TRBD1 TRBV7-6 TGTGCCAGCAGCGCCGGGACAGCCACGATCTACGAGCAGTACTTC CASSAGTATIYEQYF
NA TRBJ2-3 NA TRBV20-1 TGCAGCCCTCTGGGGGGGCAGGGGGTGACAGATACGCAGTATTTT CSPLGGQGVTDTQYF
many TRBJ2-2 NA TRBV5-1 TGCGCCAGCAGCTTGGGTTACGGGAACACCGGGGAGCTGTTTTTT CASSLGYGNTGELFF
few TRBJ2-3 TRBD2 TRBV20-1 TGCAGTGCCGAAGGGCTAGCGGGATTCACAGATACGCAGTATTTT CSAEGLAGFTDTQYF
NA TRBJ1-2 NA TRBV29-1 TGCAGCGCCCGACGGACAGAGAACTATGGCTACACCTTC CSARRTENYGYTF
NA TRBJ2-1 TRBD2 TRBV6-2/TRBV6-3 TGTGCCAGCAGTAAAAGCGGGAGTGGAAATGAGCAGTTCTTC CASSKSGSGNEQFF
many TRBJ2-7 NA TRBV9 TGTGCCAGCAGCGTAGCTGGGGATTACGAGCAGTACTTC CASSVAGDYEQYF
NA TRBJ2-7 NA TRBV5-5 TGTGCCAGCGGCCCCGCCCGGGCTAACAGGGTATACGAGCAGTACTTC CASGPARANRVYEQYF
many TRBJ2-2 NA TRBV12-3/TRBV12-4 TGTGCCAGCAGGCAATGGGACACCGGGGAGCTGTTTTTT CASRQWDTGELFF
NA TRBJ2-1 NA TRBV20-1 TGCAGTGCTAGAACTAGCCCCAATGAGCAGTTCTTC CSARTSPNEQFF
few TRBJ2-1 TRBD2 TRBV12-3/TRBV12-4 TGTGCCAGCAGGCACGGCGGGGGGTACAATGAGCAGTTCTTC CASRHGGGYNEQFF
many TRBJ1-1 NA TRBV5-1 TGCGCCAGCAGCCCCGGATCGGGGGGCACTGAAGCTTTCTTT CASSPGSGGTEAFF
NA TRBJ2-3 NA TRBV7-9 TGTGCCAGCAGCTCCCTACAGGGGACTACCACAGATACGCAGTATTTT CASSSLQGTTTDTQYF
many TRBJ1-1 NA TRBV20-1 TGCAGTGCTAGCCCAGGATTCATGAACACTGAAGCTTTCTTT CSASPGFMNTEAFF
few TRBJ2-3 NA TRBV2 TGTGCCACCAATGACGGAAAGTTTTCGCAGTATTTT CATNDGKFSQYF
NA TRBJ2-7 TRBD2 TRBV29-1 TGCAGCGCTGGACTAGCGGGACCTTACTACGAGCAGTACTTC CSAGLAGPYYEQYF
few TRBJ1-3 NA TRBV5-1 TGCGCCAGCAGCCTGGTGGGGCGGACCTCTGGAAACACCATATATTTT CASSLVGRTSGNTIYF
NA TRBJ2-1 TRBD1 TRBV7-2 TGTGCCAGCAGCCCATTCGACAGGGTGGATGAGCAGTTCTTC CASSPFDRVDEQFF
few TRBJ2-3 TRBD2 TRBV7-3 TGTGCCAGCAGCTTAATGAGCGGGGGGGACACAGATACGCAGTATTTT CASSLMSGGDTDTQYF
few TRBJ2-5 TRBD2 TRBV7-8 TGTGCCAGCAGCACCCTAGCGGGGGGCCGACAAGAGACCCAGTACTTC CASSTLAGGRQETQYF
many TRBJ2-3 TRBD1 TRBV10-3 TGTGCCATCAGTGGTAACAGGGGTAGCACAGATACGCAGTATTTT CAISGNRGSTDTQYF